These 17 T cell receptor beta chains came from one sample sequenced in a study of T cell responses to AZD1222 COVID-19 vaccine. Data came from immunoSEQ multiplex PCR; TCRdb stores just in-frame clones and leaves some out. The sample includes 100,000 or so clones, roughly 80% of them seen just once. The material sequenced was peripheral blood, taken on day 0 of AZD1222 vaccination. The receptors were gathered from an adult in good health.

This rearrangement joins TRBV10-1 to TRBJ1-3; D unresolved. The ends were cut back, 2 bases at V and 2 bases at J, with 4 bases in the middle. Germline assignment: CDR1 WNHNN and CDR2 SYGVQD (reference sequence). CDR3 size: 13 residues. The DNA of the CDR3 is TGCGCCAGCAGTGAGAGGGCTGGAAACACCATATATTTT. Encoded protein: CASSERAGNTIYF.

V usage is TRBV3-1 (or the pseudogene TRBV3-2) and J usage is TRBJ1-1; D perhaps matches TRBD1 (5 bases). Germline CDR1 LGHDT, CDR2 YNNKEL (reference sequence). CDR3 length: 16 amino acids. Trimming took 0 bases from V and 8 from J, leaving 19 bases between them. CDR3 DNA sequence: TGTGCCAGCAGCCAAGAATTGGGGACCGGGCCCCTGGAAGCTTTCTTT. It specifies CASSQELGTGPLEAFF.

This clone was recorded once. The chain has TRBV13 and TRBJ1-3, with D uncertain. Germline V gene lookup returns CDR1 PRHDT and CDR2 FYEKMQ (reference sequence). Trimming removed 0 bases at V and 3 bases at J, with 9 bases between. The CDR3 sequence is 15 residues long. CDR3 in DNA: TGTGCCAGCAGCTTAGGCGGAGACGGTGGAAACACCATATATTTT. Residues: CASSLGGDGGNTIYF.

V and J are TRBV7-8 and TRBJ1-4; D may be TRBD1 (5 bases). Per germline, CDR1 SGHVS and CDR2 FQNEAQ. This CDR3 is 17 amino acids long. V gave up 5 bases and J gave up 0 bases, with 16 bases separating them. The CDR3 spells CASSRWTRSATNEKLFF. The CDR3 nucleotides are TGTGCCAGCAGCCGATGGACACGGAGCGCAACTAATGAAAAACTGTTTTTT.

The CDR3 loop reads CASSQEMTSGYNEQFF. The DNA of the CDR3 is TGTGCCAGCAGCCAAGAGATGACTAGCGGTTACAATGAGCAGTTCTTC. The rearrangement joins TRBV14 to TRBJ2-1; 9 nucleotides line up with TRBD2. The length of the CDR3 is 16 residues. Unmatched junction bases numbered 4, after V lost 0 bases and J lost 4 bases. The germline V gene encodes CDR1 SGHDN and CDR2 FVKESK.

The chain links TRBV5-1 to TRBJ1-3, with D perhaps TRBD1 (6 bases). CDR3 length: 16 residues. Germline loops: CDR1 SGHRS, CDR2 YFSETQ. V was trimmed by 4 bases and J by 0 bases, leaving 14 bases between them. Here the CDR3 DNA reads TGCGCCAGCAGCCCCTTCGGGGGGCTCTCTGGAAACACCATATATTTT. Its translation is CASSPFGGLSGNTIYF.

There are a few counts of this clone. The rearrangement uses TRBV2 and TRBJ1-1; 8 bases align to TRBD1. Trimming removed 10 bases from V and 6 bases from J; junction bases left unmatched: 10. The CDR3 contains 13 residues. Germline lookup yields CDR1 SNHLY and CDR2 FYNNEI. The CDR3 bases are TGTGCCACCTTGGAACAGGGGGAGGCTGAAGCTTTCTTT. Translating it yields CATLEQGEAEAFF.

This rearrangement joins TRBV19 to TRBJ2-7; TRBD1 matches 7 bases. With V trimmed by 6 bases and J by 0 bases, 5 bases remained unmatched. This CDR3 contains 14 residues. The germline V gene has CDR1 LNHDA and CDR2 SQIVND (reference sequence). In DNA form, the CDR3 reads TGTGCCAGTAGAGCACAGGGGAGCTCCTACGAGCAGTACTTC. Translated: CASRAQGSSYEQYF. Drawing the rest from reference TRBV19 and TRBJ2-7, the complete variable domain is DGGITQSPKYLFRKEGQNVTLSCEQNLNHDAMYWYRQDPGQGLRLIYYSQIVNDFQKGDIAEGYSVSREKKESFPLTVTSAQKNPTAFYLCASRAQGSSYEQYFGPGTRLTVT.

The V gene is TRBV4-3, the J gene TRBJ1-1; D perhaps matches TRBD1 (5 bases). The CDR3 extends over 15 amino acids. The germline V gene has CDR1 LGHNA and CDR2 YSLEER. V lost 6 bases and J 0 bases, leaving 14 bases between the germline ends. CDR3 region: CASSLPGTVNTEAFF. CDR3 bases: TGCGCCAGCAGTCTTCCCGGGACGGTGAACACTGAAGCTTTCTTT.

This chain joins TRBV4-2 and TRBJ1-4, with 8 positions matching TRBD1. Germline lookup yields CDR1 LGHNA and CDR2 YNFKEQ. The CDR3 is made up of 16 amino acids. The trim removed 2 bases at V and 8 bases at J, leaving 10 bases unmatched. CDR3 in DNA: TGTGCCAGCAGCCAAATAGAAGTGACAGGGGACGAAAAACTGTTTTTT. Its translation: CASSQIEVTGDEKLFF.

The chain is built from TRBV3-1 (or the pseudogene TRBV3-2) and TRBJ2-5; tentative D call: TRBD2 (6 bases). Between the trimmed V and J ends, which lost 6 bases and 2 bases, there was a span of 13 bases. Germline V gives CDR1 LGHDT, CDR2 YNNKEL (reference sequence). The CDR3 runs to 14 residues. The CDR3 nucleotides are TGTGCCAGCAGACCACTAGCATGGCAAGAGACCCAGTACTTC. This translates into CASRPLAWQETQYF.

The chain has TRBV10-2 and TRBJ1-1, with TRBD1 identical over 10 bases. Trimming cost V 7 bases and J 4 bases; bases outside gene matches: 9. This CDR3 spans 15 amino acids. Looked up from germline, CDR1 is WSHSY and CDR2 is SAAADI. CDR3 residues: CASKDRGQGSTEAFF. CDR3 nucleotide sequence: TGCGCCAGCAAAGACAGGGGGCAGGGGAGCACTGAAGCTTTCTTT.

The genes are TRBV3-1 (or the pseudogene TRBV3-2) and TRBJ1-4; D is ambiguous. V lost 4 bases to trimming and J lost 6 bases, with 12 bases between them. Germline loops: CDR1 LGHDT, CDR2 YNNKEL (reference sequence). The CDR3 is 14 amino acids. The CDR3 reads CASSLTRRDEKLFF. DNA of the CDR3: TGTGCCAGCAGCCTGACTCGGCGCGATGAAAAACTGTTTTTT.

The V gene is TRBV27, the J gene TRBJ1-4; 7 bases map to TRBD1. J was trimmed by 7 bases and V by 5 bases; bases with no gene match: 10. Germline CDR1 MNHEY, CDR2 SMNVEV (reference sequence). The CDR3 has 15 residues. The CDR3 loop is CASSVPTGRVEKLFF. CDR3 DNA sequence: TGTGCCAGCAGTGTCCCGACAGGGCGGGTTGAAAAACTGTTTTTT. The variable domain in full, with the rest retrieved from reference TRBV27 and TRBJ1-4, is EAQVTQNPRYLITVTGKKLTVTCSQNMNHEYMSWYRQDPGLGLRQIYYSMNVEVTDKGDVPEGYKVSRKEKRNFPLILESPSPNQTSLYFCASSVPTGRVEKLFFGSGTQLSVL.

A word on this clone: Compared with germline, one end of the junction differs, possibly owing to a read error. CDR3: CASSVTGTEAVDF. CDR3 coding DNA: TGTGCCAGCAGCGTGACGGGGACGGAGGCGGTGGACTTT. The rearrangement uses TRBV27 and TRBJ1-1, with D possibly being TRBD1 (5 bases). The CDR3 is made up of 13 amino acids. CDR1 MNHEY and CDR2 SMNVEV come from the germline V gene (reference sequence).

V gene TRBV7-9 combines with J gene TRBJ2-1, with no clear D. Germline values: CDR1 SEHNR, CDR2 FQNEAQ (reference sequence). V was shortened by 5 bases and J by 3 bases, with 11 bases between the two germline ends. The CDR3 length is 14 residues. CDR3 DNA: TGTGCCAGCAGCCGTCAAGAGCTCTACAATGAGCAGTTCTTC. Translated, it gives CASSRQELYNEQFF.

This clone was seen repeatedly, ten times or more. J is TRBJ2-3 and V is TRBV5-1, with D perhaps being TRBD1 or TRBD2 (6 bases each). V dropped 1 base and J dropped 5 bases, with 14 bases sitting between them. CDR1 and CDR2 (germline): SGHRS, YFSETQ. The CDR3 spans 15 residues. CDR3 protein: CASSLRGTYGDTQYF. CDR3 bases: TGCGCCAGCAGCTTGAGGGGGACTTATGGAGATACGCAGTATTTT. The full variable domain, completed using reference TRBV5-1 and TRBJ2-3, is KAGVTQTPRYLIKTRGQQVTLSCSPISGHRSVSWYQQTPGQGLQFLFEYFSETQRNKGNFPGRFSGRQFSNSRSEMNVSTLELGDSALYLCASSLRGTYGDTQYFGPGTRLTVL.